The clone carrying this T cell receptor (beta chain) was counted ten times or more. Antigen unknown. The length of the CDR3 is 13 residues. CDR1 DFQATT and CDR2 SNEGSKA come from the germline V gene (reference sequence). The J segment lost 5 bases and the V segment lost 5 bases, leaving 7 bases of the junction unmatched. This sample was included in a study of T cells after yellow fever vaccination. Study-wide points: Clones that expanded after primary vaccination mostly reappeared after the booster (96% CD4, about 91% CD8). A small share of clonotypes appeared in both CD4 and CD8 compartments.

TCRdb called the 5' RACE reads again in MiXCR, with one record for every CDR3 protein. The sample lists roughly 240,000 distinct CDR3 sequences, around 6.7% occurring once. The clonotype comes from a man aged 25-45 years who received the YFV17D yellow fever vaccine. Sample: CD4+ T cells sorted from PBMCs, taken on the day of the yellow fever booster vaccination. The J gene is TRBJ2-3, the V gene TRBV20-1, with TRBD2 matching 7 bases. The CDR3 DNA is TGCAGTGCTGCGGGGGTTCTCCAAGATACGCAGTATTTT. Translation gives CSAAGVLQDTQYF.